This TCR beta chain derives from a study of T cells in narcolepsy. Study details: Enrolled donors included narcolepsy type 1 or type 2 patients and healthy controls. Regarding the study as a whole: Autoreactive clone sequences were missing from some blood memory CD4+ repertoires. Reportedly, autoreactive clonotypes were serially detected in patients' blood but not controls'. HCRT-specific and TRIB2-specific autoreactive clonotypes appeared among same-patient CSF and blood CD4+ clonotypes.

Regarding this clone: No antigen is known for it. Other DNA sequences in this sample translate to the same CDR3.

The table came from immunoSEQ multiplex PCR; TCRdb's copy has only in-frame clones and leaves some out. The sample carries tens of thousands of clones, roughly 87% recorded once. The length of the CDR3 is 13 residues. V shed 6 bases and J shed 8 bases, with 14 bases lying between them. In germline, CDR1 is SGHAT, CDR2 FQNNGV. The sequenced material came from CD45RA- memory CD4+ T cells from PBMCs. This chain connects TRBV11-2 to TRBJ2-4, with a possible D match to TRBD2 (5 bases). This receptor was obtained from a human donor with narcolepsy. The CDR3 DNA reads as TGTGCCAGCAGGGGCCCCCCCGGGGACATTCAGTACTTC. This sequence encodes CASRGPPGDIQYF.